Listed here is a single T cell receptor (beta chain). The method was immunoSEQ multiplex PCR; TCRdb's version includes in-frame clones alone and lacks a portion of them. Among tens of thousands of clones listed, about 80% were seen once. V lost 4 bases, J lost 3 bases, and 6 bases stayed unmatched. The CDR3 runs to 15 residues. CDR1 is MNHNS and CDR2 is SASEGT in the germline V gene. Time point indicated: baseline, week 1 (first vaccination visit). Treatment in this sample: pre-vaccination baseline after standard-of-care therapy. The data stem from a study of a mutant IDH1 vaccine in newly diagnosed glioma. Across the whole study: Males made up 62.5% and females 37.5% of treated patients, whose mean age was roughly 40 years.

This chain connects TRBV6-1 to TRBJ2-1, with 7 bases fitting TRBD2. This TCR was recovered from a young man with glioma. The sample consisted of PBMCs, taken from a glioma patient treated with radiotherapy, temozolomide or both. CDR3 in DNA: TGTGCCAGCAGTGGCCGCGGGAGCAACTACAATGAGCAGTTCTTC. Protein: CASSGRGSNYNEQFF.